This T cell receptor (beta chain) emerged from a study of control samples from healthy donors and cancer patients. Produced via immunoSEQ multiplex PCR; TCRdb's table is partial and in-frame only. In the table there are 150,000 to 200,000 clones, 90% of which are singletons. The receptor's source is a woman aged 45-65 years in good health. Source material: blood.

CDR3 protein: CASSSGTLGRAFF. As DNA, the CDR3 is TGTGCCAGCAGTTCAGGAACTCTAGGGAGAGCTTTCTTT. The chain has TRBV12-3 or TRBV12-4 and TRBJ1-1; D call uncertain. With 4 bases removed from V and 10 bases from J, the gap between germline ends came to 16 bases. This CDR3 region has 13 residues.